The 18 T cell receptor beta chains below all came from one sample that was sequenced in a study of shared clonotypes between healthy human individuals. Only CD45RO-negative cells positively selected for CCR7 counted as naive CD8 cells, so terminally differentiated effector memory CD45RA+ cells were excluded. Assay used: immunoSEQ multiplex PCR; TCRdb lists only in-frame clones, some missing. The sample records fewer than 1 million clones, approximately 97% being singletons. The material sequenced was naive CD8+ T cells sorted from blood. The origin of the receptors is a man under 40 in good health.

V gene TRBV27 combines with J gene TRBJ1-1, with D perhaps matching TRBD1 (6 bases). CDR3 length equals 14 residues. Trimming removed 5 bases from V and 4 bases from J, with 14 bases in between. Germline CDR1 is MNHEY and CDR2 is SMNVEV (reference sequence). CDR3 nucleotide sequence: TGTGCCAGCAGTGCCACAGGGAGGCGCACTGAAGCTTTCTTT. This translates into CASSATGRRTEAFF.

The chain couples TRBV14 to TRBJ2-5, with D possibly matching TRBD2 (6 bases). The CDR3 has 14 amino acids. The V gene's germline CDR1 is SGHDN and CDR2 FVKESK. The V end lost 0 bases, the J end lost 5 bases, and 10 bases lay between the germline ends. The CDR3 here is CASSQDASVETQYF. For the CDR3, the DNA is TGTGCCAGCAGCCAAGACGCTAGCGTGGAGACCCAGTACTTC.

The rearrangement joins TRBV19 to TRBJ2-2, with D unresolved. CDR1 LNHDA and CDR2 SQIVND come from the germline V gene (reference sequence). Trimming removed 3 bases from V and 4 bases from J, with 3 bases in between. The CDR3 consists of 12 residues. The DNA for the CDR3 is TGTGCCAGTAGTATGTTCACCGGGGAGCTGTTTTTT. Its translation is CASSMFTGELFF.

This chain joins TRBV2 and TRBJ2-3; D ambiguous. CDR3 length equals 16 residues. Looked up from germline, CDR1 is SNHLY and CDR2 is FYNNEI. V lost 4 bases, J lost 2 bases, and 16 bases lay in between. This CDR3 is CASSAFSSSNTDTQYF. CDR3 nucleotides: TGTGCCAGCAGTGCTTTCAGCAGTAGCAACACAGATACGCAGTATTTT.

To note about this clone: The sample contains more than one DNA sequence encoding this CDR3. The chain joins TRBV11-2 to TRBJ2-3; D ambiguous. The V and J ends lost 0 bases and 4 bases respectively, with 5 bases between them. The CDR3 is 13 residues long. The germline gives CDR1 SGHAT, CDR2 FQNNGV. CDR3 nucleotide sequence: TGTGCCAGCAGCTTAGACCTCCCAGATACGCAGTATTTT. It specifies CASSLDLPDTQYF.

The chain is built from TRBV10-2 and TRBJ2-7; no definite D call. Trimming cost V 3 bases and J 3 bases, with 9 bases left between them. This CDR3 contains 13 residues. Germline loops: CDR1 WSHSY, CDR2 SAAADI. The CDR3 coding sequence is TGCGCCAGCAGTGATGGCCGGGTCTACGAGCAGTACTTC. Encoded protein: CASSDGRVYEQYF.

This clone was seen just once. This chain uses TRBV29-1 with TRBJ2-1, with a weak D call TRBD2 (6 bases). The V and J ends lost 8 bases and 3 bases respectively, with 14 bases between them. Per the germline V gene, CDR1 is SQVTM and CDR2 is ANQGSEA. The CDR3 sequence is 13 residues long. In DNA form, the CDR3 reads TGCAGCTCCCGGGAGCCTCTCTACAATGAGCAGTTCTTC. This sequence encodes CSSREPLYNEQFF.

The genes are TRBV19 and TRBJ1-2; TRBD1 is a possible D gene (6 bases). Trimming took off 7 bases at V and 4 bases at J, with 25 bases between the two ends. The CDR3 has 17 amino acids. Looked up from germline, CDR1 is LNHDA and CDR2 is SQIVND (reference sequence). DNA for the CDR3: TGTGCCAGTAAGGATTTGGACAGCGACCAGGCCCCCTATGGCTACACCTTC. It translates to CASKDLDSDQAPYGYTF.

The rearrangement uses TRBV29-1 and TRBJ2-1; D is possibly TRBD2 (6 bases). CDR3 length: 13 residues. V lost 8 bases and J lost 6, with 17 bases in between. Per germline, CDR1 SQVTM and CDR2 ANQGSEA. The CDR3 nucleotides are TGCAGCTTAACGGGAGATTCGGGCAATGAGCAGTTCTTC. This gives the protein CSLTGDSGNEQFF.

The chain combines TRBV27 with TRBJ2-7; possible D gene TRBD2, 6 bases. The CDR3 runs to 17 residues. The germline CDR1 and CDR2 sequences are MNHEY and SMNVEV (reference sequence). V was trimmed by 3 bases and J by 3 bases, leaving 21 bases between them. CDR3 sequence (DNA): TGTGCCAGCAGTTTCGGGCCCAGCGGGCGTCTACTCTACGAGCAGTACTTC. Protein: CASSFGPSGRLLYEQYF.

The rearrangement joins TRBV2 to TRBJ2-7; 11 nucleotides match TRBD1. V gave up 6 bases and J gave up 6 bases; unmatched junction bases: 4. CDR1 and CDR2 (germline): SNHLY, FYNNEI. The CDR3 sequence is 13 residues long. DNA of the CDR3: TGTGCCAGCAGAGGACAGGGGGCGGTCGAGCAGTACTTC. Translating gives CASRGQGAVEQYF.

V gene TRBV7-8 combines with J gene TRBJ2-1; D gene unclear. V shed 5 bases and J shed 5 bases, with 16 bases lying between them. This CDR3 region has 15 residues. Germline CDR1 and CDR2: SGHVS and FQNEAQ. CDR3 sequence: CASSRPDRRNNEQFF. Here the CDR3 DNA reads TGTGCCAGCAGCCGACCGGACCGAAGAAACAATGAGCAGTTCTTC.

V usage is TRBV27 and J usage is TRBJ2-1; 9 bases fit TRBD2. CDR1 MNHEY and CDR2 SMNVEV come from the germline V gene (reference sequence). This CDR3 spans 14 amino acids. Trimming took 2 bases from V and 8 from J; bases not matched to a gene: 4. The DNA for the CDR3 is TGTGCCAGCAGTTTAGCGGGAGGGCCCTATGAGCAGTTCTTC. Its translation: CASSLAGGPYEQFF.

The chain uses TRBV27 and TRBJ2-1, with 9 bases aligning to TRBD2. In germline, CDR1 is MNHEY, CDR2 SMNVEV (reference sequence). The CDR3 loop spans 16 amino acids. V was pared by 0 bases and J by 7 bases, with 7 bases of the junction left unmatched. The CDR3: CASSLSREGPGNEQFF. CDR3 sequence (DNA): TGTGCCAGCAGTTTATCGCGGGAGGGCCCAGGGAATGAGCAGTTCTTC.

V gene TRBV29-1 combines with J gene TRBJ2-3; 7 nucleotides agree with TRBD1. Unmatched junction bases numbered 10, after V lost 7 bases and J lost 6 bases. This CDR3 has 13 residues. Germline CDR1 SQVTM, CDR2 ANQGSEA. As DNA, the CDR3 is TGCAGCGCTTCGGGACAGCGGCAGGATACGCAGTATTTT. It is translated as CSASGQRQDTQYF.

DNA for the CDR3: TGCGCCAGCAGCCAAAACGGGGGACAGGGGTACGAGCAGTACTTC. Amino acids: CASSQNGGQGYEQYF. The chain has TRBV4-3 and TRBJ2-7, with 10 nucleotides matching TRBD1. CDR3 size: 15 residues. CDR1 and CDR2 (germline): LGHNA, YSLEER. Trimming removed 2 bases from V and 4 bases from J; junction bases left unmatched: 5.

The chain couples TRBV28 to TRBJ2-3; D is possibly TRBD2 (6 bases). CDR1 is MDHEN, CDR2 SYDVKM, per germline. The CDR3 extends over 13 amino acids. The V end lost 2 bases, the J end lost 6 bases, and 9 bases lay between the germline ends. For the CDR3, the DNA is TGTGCCAGCAGTTTAAGCCTAGCGGATACGCAGTATTTT. It specifies CASSLSLADTQYF.

The V and J genes are TRBV5-5 and TRBJ2-1; 14 bases align to TRBD2. Germline V gives CDR1 SGHKS, CDR2 YYEKEE (reference sequence). There are 15 residues in the CDR3. V was pared by 5 bases and J by 6 bases, with 4 bases of the junction left unmatched. The CDR3 DNA follows: TGTGCCAGCAGTTCCGGGACTAGCGGGAGCAATGAGCAGTTCTTC. Translating gives CASSSGTSGSNEQFF.